A single T cell receptor (beta chain) is shown here with its context. The target antigen is unknown. Investigators reverse transcribed all isolated RNA, so they sequenced expressed TCRB transcripts. Only in-frame clones appear in the TCRdb table, and some are missing; sequencing was by immunoSEQ multiplex PCR. The sample has some 300,000 clones, 7.5% to 9.5% seen once. The V gene lost 3 bases and the J gene lost 5 bases, with 11 bases spanning the gap. The CDR3 contains 13 residues. Germline lookup yields CDR1 MNHEY and CDR2 SMNVEV (reference sequence). The data are from a study of beta chain features in type 1 diabetes. Across the study: Taken together, all samples contributed approximately 110,000,000 examined sorted cells. Study results and caveats: Researchers reported that naive, central memory and Treg TCRB repertoires appeared more similar in patients than in healthy donors.

The sequence was collected from a woman aged 18-30 years in good health. The sample consisted of central memory CD4+ T cells from blood. The chain carries TRBV27 and TRBJ2-7; D remains unclear. As DNA, the CDR3 is TGTGCCAGCAGTTTGCGCTTCGTCGACGAGCAGTACTTC. It encodes CASSLRFVDEQYF.